A single sample gave rise to the 18 T cell receptor beta chains below, sequenced in a study of blood T cell repertoires in COVID-19. The data were produced by immunoSEQ multiplex PCR, yet TCRdb's version contains in-frame clones alone and is incomplete. The sample yields approximately 230,000 clones, roughly 90% seen once. The specimen sequenced was peripheral blood. The receptors here all came from a woman in her forties who had recovered from COVID-19.

This clone was seen a single time. The chain uses TRBV9 and TRBJ2-1; 10 positions agree with TRBD2. Germline CDR1 reads SGDLS; CDR2 reads YYNGEE. CDR3 length equals 15 residues. V lost 3 bases and J lost 8; bases outside the gene matches: 8. The CDR3 nucleotides read TGTGCCAGCAGCGCCCTAGCGGGAGCTGTGGATGAGCAGTTCTTC. Residues: CASSALAGAVDEQFF. The whole variable domain, remainder taken from reference TRBV9 and TRBJ2-1, is DSGVTQTPKHLITATGQRVTLRCSPRSGDLSVYWYQQSLDQGLQFLIQYYNGEERAKGNILERFSAQQFPDLHSELNLSSLELGDSALYFCASSALAGAVDEQFFGPGTRLTVL.

The CDR3 loop is CASSYGQAGGVTEAFF. CDR3 sequence (DNA): TGTGCCAGCAGTTACGGGCAGGCGGGAGGGGTCACTGAAGCTTTCTTT. The chain joins TRBV6-2 or TRBV6-3 to TRBJ1-1; D perhaps matches TRBD1 (5 bases). Germline lookup yields CDR1 MNHEY and CDR2 SVGEGT. The CDR3 length is 16 residues. With 2 bases removed from V and 4 bases from J, the gap between germline ends came to 17 bases.

This clone was seen just once. J is TRBJ1-1 and V is TRBV10-3; maybe TRBD1 (6 bases). With 0 bases removed from V and 6 bases from J, the gap between germline ends came to 14 bases. Looked up from germline, CDR1 is ENHRY and CDR2 is SYGVKD. The CDR3 is 15 amino acids. This CDR3 is CAISESIQGIAEAFF. The CDR3 DNA is TGTGCCATCAGTGAGTCGATACAGGGAATCGCTGAAGCTTTCTTT.

This rearrangement joins TRBV18 to TRBJ1-2; TRBD1 is a possible D gene (5 bases). Trimming removed 4 bases at V and 0 bases at J, with 15 bases between. The CDR3 length is 16 residues. From germline, CDR1 is KGHSH and CDR2 LQKENI. Written as DNA, the CDR3 is TGTGCCAGCTCACTCCGCGGGACTGAGCCTAACTATGGCTACACCTTC. Translating gives CASSLRGTEPNYGYTF. The full variable domain, rest sourced from reference TRBV18 and TRBJ1-2, is NAGVMQNPRHLVRRRGQEARLRCSPMKGHSHVYWYRQLPEEGLKFMVYLQKENIIDESGMPKERFSAEFPKEGPSILRIQQVVRGDSAAYFCASSLRGTEPNYGYTFGSGTRLTVV.

The table lists this clone with a few counts. The chain has TRBV12-5 and TRBJ2-3, with D unresolved. This CDR3 has 14 amino acids. Between the trimmed V and J ends, which lost 1 base and 2 bases, there was a span of 7 bases. In germline, CDR1 is LGHNT, CDR2 FRNRAP. Here the CDR3 reads CASGLGQNTDTQYF. In DNA form, the CDR3 reads TGTGCTAGTGGTTTGGGACAAAACACAGATACGCAGTATTTT.

This chain uses TRBV5-4 with TRBJ2-1; no reliable D call. Germline V gene sequence: CDR1 SGHNT, CDR2 YYREEE (reference sequence). Trimming took off 0 bases at V and 6 bases at J, with 7 bases between the two ends. The CDR3 has 13 residues. CDR3 bases: TGTGCCAGCAGCTTGGAGGCGGCCAATGAGCAGTTCTTC. Protein product: CASSLEAANEQFF.

Regarding this clone: Compared with germline, one end of the junction differs, possibly owing to a read error. This sequence joins TRBV6-2 or TRBV6-3 and TRBJ1-6, with D maybe TRBD1 (6 bases). The CDR3 is 15 amino acids. The germline V gene has CDR1 MNHEY and CDR2 SVGEGT. The CDR3 DNA is TGTGCCAGCAGATACTCGAACAGGGTCAATTCACCCCTCCACTTT. This encodes CASRYSNRVNSPLHF.

The chain couples TRBV6-5 to TRBJ1-2, with D perhaps TRBD1 (6 bases). V dropped 2 bases and J dropped 4 bases, with 11 bases sitting between them. This CDR3 is built from 14 residues. Germline CDR1 is MNHEY and CDR2 is SVGAGI. The CDR3 is CASSYRTDLYGYTF. CDR3 DNA sequence: TGTGCCAGCAGTTACCGGACAGACCTCTATGGCTACACCTTC.

This rearrangement joins TRBV7-3 to TRBJ2-1; TRBD1 matches 9 bases. CDR3 size: 16 residues. V shed 5 bases, J shed 0 bases, and the junction held 5 bases outside the gene matches. CDR1 is SGHTA, CDR2 FQGTGA, per germline. CDR3 sequence: CASSPRDRVSYNEQFF. As DNA, the CDR3 is TGTGCCAGCAGCCCCCGGGACAGGGTCTCCTACAATGAGCAGTTCTTC.

V and J are TRBV6-5 and TRBJ2-7; tentatively, D is TRBD1 (6 bases). The germline V gene has CDR1 MNHEY and CDR2 SVGAGI. Trimming stripped 2 bases from V and 4 bases from J, with 12 bases between. There are 14 residues in the CDR3. CDR3 DNA sequence: TGTGCCAGCAGTTACGCCAGGGGAATTTACGAGCAGTACTTC. Translation: CASSYARGIYEQYF.

The table lists this clone with a few counts. The V gene is TRBV19, the J gene TRBJ1-5, with D hard to call. This CDR3 contains 14 residues. Trimming removed 6 bases from V and 0 bases from J, with 9 bases in between. Per the germline V gene, CDR1 is LNHDA and CDR2 is SQIVND (reference sequence). CDR3 bases: TGTGCCAGTAGGACTCGGGTTAGCAATCAGCCCCAGCATTTT. Translation: CASRTRVSNQPQHF.

The chain carries TRBV18 and TRBJ2-7; D might be TRBD1 (6 bases). The CDR3 sequence is 12 residues long. The germline V gene encodes CDR1 KGHSH and CDR2 LQKENI. V was cut by 3 bases and J by 6 bases, with 9 bases left in between. CDR3 sequence (DNA): TGTGCCAGCTCACCTCAGGGGAGCGAGCAGTACTTC. It yields the protein CASSPQGSEQYF.

The chain couples TRBV28 to TRBJ2-7, with 9 positions matching TRBD1. CDR3 length: 15 amino acids. Germline loops: CDR1 MDHEN, CDR2 SYDVKM. J gave up 1 base and V 10 bases, and 11 bases lay outside the gene matches. For the CDR3, the DNA is TGTGCCACCCTAGGTCGGGGACAGGGTTCCTACGAGCAGTACTTC. Encoded protein: CATLGRGQGSYEQYF. Using reference TRBV28 and TRBJ2-7 for the parts outside the CDR3, the full variable domain is DVKVTQSSRYLVKRTGEKVFLECVQDMDHENMFWYRQDPGLGLRLIYFSYDVKMKEKGDIPEGYSVSREKKERFSLILESASTNQTSMYLCATLGRGQGSYEQYFGPGTRLTVT.

The chain recombines TRBV25-1 with TRBJ2-7; possibly TRBD1 for D (6 bases). This CDR3 is 13 amino acids long. V lost 3 bases to trimming and J lost 3 bases, with 9 bases between them. Germline V gene data show CDR1 as MGHDK and CDR2 as SYGVNS. This CDR3 is CASSEWTDYEQYF. The CDR3 nucleotides read TGTGCCAGCAGTGAGTGGACAGACTACGAGCAGTACTTC.

The gene calls are TRBV19 and TRBJ2-1, with D uncertain. With 1 base removed from V and 10 bases from J, the gap between germline ends came to 14 bases. The CDR3 runs to 14 residues. CDR1 LNHDA and CDR2 SQIVND come from the germline V gene (reference sequence). CDR3 bases: TGTGCCAGTAGTATAGGGGTTGCGGTCAGAGAGCAGTTCTTC. Its translation: CASSIGVAVREQFF.

The chain recombines TRBV27 with TRBJ1-5; possible D gene TRBD1, 5 bases. This CDR3 comprises 14 residues. Trimming shortened V by 2 bases and J by 7 bases, and 12 bases separated the two germline ends. Germline V gives CDR1 MNHEY, CDR2 SMNVEV (reference sequence). The CDR3 DNA follows: TGTGCCAGCAGTTTAGTTCAGGGAGGGCAGCCCCAGCATTTT. It translates to CASSLVQGGQPQHF.

The CDR3 DNA reads as TGTGCCAGTAGTATTGGAGGGGCTGGAAACACCATATATTTT. This translates into CASSIGGAGNTIYF. The chain links TRBV19 to TRBJ1-3, with D perhaps TRBD1 (5 bases). V lost 3 bases, J lost 2 bases, and 8 bases lay in between. The germline V gene encodes CDR1 LNHDA and CDR2 SQIVND (reference sequence). The CDR3 runs 14 residues.

This chain links TRBV9 with TRBJ2-2, with 8 positions matching TRBD2. With 1 base clipped from V and 3 bases from J, the junction kept 5 bases outside the gene matches. The germline V gene has CDR1 SGDLS and CDR2 YYNGEE. The CDR3 runs 16 residues. CDR3 nucleotide sequence: TGTGCCAGCAGCGTAACCGGGACTAGGTACACCGGGGAGCTGTTTTTT. Its protein product is CASSVTGTRYTGELFF. The complete variable domain, with remaining parts taken from reference TRBV9 and TRBJ2-2, reads DSGVTQTPKHLITATGQRVTLRCSPRSGDLSVYWYQQSLDQGLQFLIQYYNGEERAKGNILERFSAQQFPDLHSELNLSSLELGDSALYFCASSVTGTRYTGELFFGEGSRLTVL.